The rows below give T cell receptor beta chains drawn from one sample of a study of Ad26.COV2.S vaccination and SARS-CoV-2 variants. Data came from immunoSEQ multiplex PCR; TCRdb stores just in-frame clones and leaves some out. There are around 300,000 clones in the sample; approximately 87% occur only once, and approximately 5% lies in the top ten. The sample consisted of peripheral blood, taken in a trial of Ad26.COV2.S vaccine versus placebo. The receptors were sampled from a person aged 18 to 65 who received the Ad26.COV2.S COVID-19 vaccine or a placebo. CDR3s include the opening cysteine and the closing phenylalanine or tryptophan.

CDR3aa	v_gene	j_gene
CASSLRDSPYEQYF	TRBV5-6	TRBJ2-7
CASSPGPPYGYTF	TRBV12-3/TRBV12-4	TRBJ1-2
CASSQDGRDYNQPQHF	TRBV3-1/TRBV3-2	TRBJ1-5
CASSFNLLRAFF	TRBV7-2	TRBJ1-1
CSGKRSGGEAFF	TRBV29-1	TRBJ1-1
CASSQEGGTEAFF	TRBV4-3	TRBJ1-1
CASSLVGRDTEAFF	TRBV7-8	TRBJ1-1
CASSWEVNTEAFF	TRBV28	TRBJ1-1
CAWSLQGSLTGELFF	TRBV30	TRBJ2-2
CASSPRGTSVPDTQYF	TRBV7-2	TRBJ2-3
CASSFQPAAHSGNTIYF	TRBV7-2	TRBJ1-3
CASSLIATGTAIFGNTEAFF	TRBV7-3	TRBJ1-1
CASSIGAINSPLHF	TRBV19	TRBJ1-6
CAWSVPFRPKQRETQYF	TRBV30	TRBJ2-5
CASSYPTGHYGYTF	TRBV19	TRBJ1-2
CASSSNPDTQYF	TRBV2	TRBJ2-3
CASKYAGSTEAFF	TRBV2	TRBJ1-1
CSAFYGRVSTDTQYF	TRBV29-1	TRBJ2-3
CASSPSLGEGANYGYTF	TRBV18	TRBJ1-2
CASTLGSSDYGYTF	TRBV19	TRBJ1-2
CASIQRGGTEAFF	TRBV19	TRBJ1-1
CASSLNYGYTF	TRBV3-1/TRBV3-2	TRBJ1-2
CASSARDRGDLHYGYTF	TRBV7-9	TRBJ1-2
CASSPIAGSTDTQYF	TRBV3-1/TRBV3-2	TRBJ2-3
CASRGDSLSTGELFF	TRBV28	TRBJ2-2
CASSPGPVRTGELFF	TRBV7-2	TRBJ2-2
CATSDFKGGDTQYF	TRBV24-1	TRBJ2-3
CASSLIGAGLGNSPLHF	TRBV7-2	TRBJ1-6
CSVGGTSYGYTF	TRBV29-1	TRBJ1-2
CASSPTGPSYEQYF	TRBV14	TRBJ2-7
CASSFEHSSGANVLTF	TRBV28	TRBJ2-6
CASSMDNYGYTF	TRBV27	TRBJ1-2
CASSSNLGGGRYNEQFF	TRBV5-4	TRBJ2-1
CATSREDSYNYGYTF	TRBV15	TRBJ1-2
CASSLGWQITDTQYF	TRBV7-2	TRBJ2-3
CASSLAGGYTEAFF	TRBV5-1	TRBJ1-1
CASSSQREPYNEQFF	TRBV13	TRBJ2-1
CASPSQSDTQYF	TRBV6-5	TRBJ2-3
CASSLGTGDNYGYTF	TRBV5-6	TRBJ1-2
CASSISQRTSGNTIYF	TRBV19	TRBJ1-3
CASSQDSGIYTF	TRBV4-3	TRBJ1-2
CASSWWAGIDQPQHF	TRBV7-9	TRBJ1-5
CASLPGKNTEAFF	TRBV6-5	TRBJ1-1
CASSYSGNSPLHF	TRBV6-5	TRBJ1-6
CATSIGAYNEQFF	TRBV24-1	TRBJ2-1
CATSRDSNRASGYNEQFF	TRBV15	TRBJ2-1
CASSSTRLEAFF	TRBV12-3/TRBV12-4	TRBJ1-1
CASTRLAGAFNEQFF	TRBV2	TRBJ2-1
CSASYLSGDSYNEQFF	TRBV20-1	TRBJ2-1
CASSQEAAYGYTF	TRBV4-3	TRBJ1-2
CASSSGGTGYNTEAFF	TRBV11-3	TRBJ1-1
CASSPYQETQYF	TRBV6-2/TRBV6-3	TRBJ2-5
CASSLSKWGGKTDTQYF	TRBV7-2	TRBJ2-3